A single sample gave rise to the 2 T cell receptor beta chains below, sequenced in a study of cytomegalovirus exposure and HLA in healthy donors (dated by TCRdb to 2016 to 2017). Library preparation employed the immunoSEQ multiplex PCR assay. For the multiplex PCR, a mixture combining 60 forward primers for TCR Vbeta segments and 13 reverse primers for TCR Jbeta segments was used. As stored in TCRdb, this immuneACCESS dataset retains in-frame rearrangements with V and J assigned. A fraction of the clones does not appear; measured against another copy, unresolved V genes explain less than half of the discrepancy, and the remainder lacks a known reason. The sample data list some 91,000 clones, and 86% of these were observed just once. The top ten clones comprise 9% to 9.5% of the sample. Sequencing was performed on PBMCs. These TCRs come from a man aged 30 to 39 in good health and CMV-seropositive.

The chain's CDR3 is CASSGPRTATDTQYF. In DNA form, the CDR3 reads TGTGCCAGTAGTGGTCCCCGGACAGCCACAGATACGCAGTATTTT. The chain employs TRBV19 and TRBJ2-3; weak D call: TRBD1 (6 bases). CDR1 LNHDA and CDR2 SQIVND come from the germline V gene (reference sequence). V gave up 5 bases and J gave up 2 bases, with 14 bases separating them. The CDR3 is 15 amino acids.

Worth noting for this clone: At one end the junction does not follow the germline gene, possibly because of a read error. The chain has TRBV18 and TRBJ2-7, with TRBD1 identical over 9 bases. Germline CDR1 is KGHSH and CDR2 is LQKENI. This CDR3 has 12 residues. CDR3 sequence: CASSGTGRSLFF. Here the CDR3 DNA reads TGTGCCAGCTCAGGGACAGGGAGGTCCTTATTCTTC.